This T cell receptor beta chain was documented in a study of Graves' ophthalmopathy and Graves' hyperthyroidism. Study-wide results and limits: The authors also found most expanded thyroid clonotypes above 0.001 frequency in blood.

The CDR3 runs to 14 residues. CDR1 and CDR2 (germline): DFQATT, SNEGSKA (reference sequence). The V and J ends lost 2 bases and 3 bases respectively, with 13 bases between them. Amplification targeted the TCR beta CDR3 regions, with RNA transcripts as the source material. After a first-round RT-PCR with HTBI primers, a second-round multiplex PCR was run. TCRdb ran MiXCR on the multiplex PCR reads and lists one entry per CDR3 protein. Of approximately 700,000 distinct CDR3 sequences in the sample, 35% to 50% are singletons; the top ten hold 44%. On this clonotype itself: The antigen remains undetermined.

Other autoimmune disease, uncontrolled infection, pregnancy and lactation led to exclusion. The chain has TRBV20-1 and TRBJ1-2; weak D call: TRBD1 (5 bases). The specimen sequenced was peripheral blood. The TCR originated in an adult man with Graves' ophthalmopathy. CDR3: CSARNGREYYGYTF. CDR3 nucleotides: TGCAGTGCTAGAAATGGCAGGGAGTACTATGGCTACACCTTC.